Sequencing of this TCR beta chain was carried out in a study of cytomegalovirus exposure and HLA in healthy donors. Study-level findings and limits: A few V segments could not be told apart, such as TRBV6-2 and TRBV6-3, and were left out. TCR beta V- and J-gene trimming, according to a later analysis, was linked to a missense DCLRE1C variant. An analysis that was carried out later associated 16,951 TCR beta sequences with HLA alleles at 0.05 false discovery rate.

As to this clone: What it binds is not known.

A multiplex PCR was run with 60 Vbeta primers and 13 Jbeta primers. Generated by immunoSEQ multiplex PCR, the TCRdb table keeps only in-frame clones and is missing some. The sample lists 150,000 to 200,000 clones, around 73% seen once, with more than 2% in the top ten. Trimming took 6 bases from V and 2 from J, leaving 12 bases between them. From germline, CDR1 is LNHDA and CDR2 SQIVND (reference sequence). The CDR3 runs to 14 residues. V is TRBV19 and J is TRBJ2-3, with a tentative D call TRBD2 (5 bases). The receptor was isolated from a man in his 60s in good health and CMV-seronegative. What was sequenced was PBMCs. In nucleotides, the CDR3 is TGTGCCAGTAGCCTCGGGGTTCACACAGATACGCAGTATTTT. It is translated as CASSLGVHTDTQYF.